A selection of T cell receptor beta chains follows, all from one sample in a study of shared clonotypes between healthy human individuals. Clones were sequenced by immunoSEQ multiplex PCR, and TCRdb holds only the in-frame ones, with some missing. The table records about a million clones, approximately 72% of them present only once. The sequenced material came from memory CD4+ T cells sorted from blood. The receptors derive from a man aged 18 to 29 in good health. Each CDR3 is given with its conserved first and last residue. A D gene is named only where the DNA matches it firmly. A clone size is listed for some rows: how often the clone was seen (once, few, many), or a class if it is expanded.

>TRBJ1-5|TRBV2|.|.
CASAEDSYSNQPQHF
TGTGCCAGCGCGGAGGACAGCTATAGCAATCAGCCCCAGCATTTT
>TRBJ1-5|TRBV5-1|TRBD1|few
CASSPGQGNQPQHF
TGCGCCAGCAGTCCAGGACAGGGCAATCAGCCCCAGCATTTT
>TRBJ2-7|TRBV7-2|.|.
CASSLSSGTPEQYF
TGTGCCAGCAGCCTCTCGTCCGGGACACCAGAGCAGTACTTC
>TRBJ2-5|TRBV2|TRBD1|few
CASSGDRARQTQYF
TGTGCCAGCAGTGGGGACAGGGCTAGACAGACCCAGTACTTC
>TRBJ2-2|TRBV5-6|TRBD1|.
CASSPGTGGDTGELFF
TGTGCCAGCAGCCCTGGGACAGGGGGCGACACCGGGGAGCTGTTTTTT
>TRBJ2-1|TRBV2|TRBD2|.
CASRSGLAGLYNEQFF
TGTGCCAGCAGATCCGGACTAGCGGGACTCTACAATGAGCAGTTCTTC
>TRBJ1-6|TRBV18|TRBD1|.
CASSPLPGTGDLPLHF
TGTGCCAGCTCACCACTACCCGGGACAGGGGACCTACCCCTCCACTTT
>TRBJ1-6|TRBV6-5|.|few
CASSPPRGNNSPLHF
TGTGCCAGCAGCCCCCCCCGAGGGAATAATTCACCCCTCCACTTT
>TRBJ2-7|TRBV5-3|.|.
CARLQAFRGRTTHF
TGTGCCAGACTCCAGGCTTTCCGGGGGCGGACAACTCACTTC
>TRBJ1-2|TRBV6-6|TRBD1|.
CASTTLDRAGYTF
TGTGCCAGCACCACGTTGGACAGGGCTGGCTACACCTTC
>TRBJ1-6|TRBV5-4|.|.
CASSHPDNSPLHF
TGTGCCAGCAGCCATCCCGATAATTCACCCCTCCACTTT
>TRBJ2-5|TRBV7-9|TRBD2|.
CASSPSGPETQYF
TGTGCCAGCAGCCCTAGCGGTCCAGAGACCCAGTACTTC
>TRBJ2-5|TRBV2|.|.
CASSDTLGVGQETQYF
TGTGCCAGCAGTGATACGCTAGGGGTTGGGCAAGAGACCCAGTACTTC
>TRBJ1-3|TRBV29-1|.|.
CSVETSDGSSGNTIYF
TGCAGCGTTGAAACCTCGGACGGGAGCTCTGGAAACACCATATATTTT
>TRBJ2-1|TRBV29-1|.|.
CSVLRGTTYNEQFF
TGCAGCGTTCTGCGAGGGACGACCTACAATGAGCAGTTCTTC
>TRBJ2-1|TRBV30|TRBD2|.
CAWSGITTGGRAYNEQFF
TGTGCCTGGAGTGGTATCACGACGGGCGGGAGGGCCTACAATGAGCAGTTCTTC
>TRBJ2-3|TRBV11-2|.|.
CASSLQQSYTQYF
TGTGCCAGCAGCTTACAACAGTCTTATACGCAGTATTTT
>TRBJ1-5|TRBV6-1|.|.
CAGNDRNQPQHF
TGTGCCGGAAACGACCGCAATCAGCCCCAGCATTTT
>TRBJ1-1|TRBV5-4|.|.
CASSHPDSNTEAFF
TGTGCCAGCAGCCACCCGGACAGTAACACTGAAGCTTTCTTT
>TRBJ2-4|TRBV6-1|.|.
CASRGALGNIQYF
TGTGCCAGCAGGGGCGCTTTGGGGAACATTCAGTACTTC
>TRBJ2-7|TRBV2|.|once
CASSEALLEYF
TGTGCCAGCAGTGAAGCGCTTCTAGAGTACTTC
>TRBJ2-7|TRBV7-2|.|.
CASSPTGAGPIEQYF
TGTGCCAGCAGCCCAACAGGGGCGGGGCCCATCGAGCAGTACTTC
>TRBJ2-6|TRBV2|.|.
CASSDEGGAGANVLTF
TGTGCCAGCAGTGACGAGGGAGGCGCTGGGGCCAACGTCCTGACTTTC